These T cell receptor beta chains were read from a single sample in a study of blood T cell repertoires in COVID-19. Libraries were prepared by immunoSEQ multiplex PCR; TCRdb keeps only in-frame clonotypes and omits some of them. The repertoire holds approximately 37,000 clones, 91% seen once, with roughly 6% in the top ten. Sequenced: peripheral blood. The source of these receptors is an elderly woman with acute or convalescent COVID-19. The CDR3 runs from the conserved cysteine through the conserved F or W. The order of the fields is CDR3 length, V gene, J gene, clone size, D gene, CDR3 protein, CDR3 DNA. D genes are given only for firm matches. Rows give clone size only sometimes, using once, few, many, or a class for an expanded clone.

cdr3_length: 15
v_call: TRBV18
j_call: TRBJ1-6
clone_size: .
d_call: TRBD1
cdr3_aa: CASSPRDRDYSPLHF
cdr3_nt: TGTGCCAGCTCACCCCGGGACAGGGATTATTCACCCCTCCACTTT

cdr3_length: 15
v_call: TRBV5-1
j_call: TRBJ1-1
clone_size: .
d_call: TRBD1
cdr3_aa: CASSSQGQGSTEAFF
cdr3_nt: TGCGCCAGCAGCTCTCAGGGACAGGGGAGCACTGAAGCTTTCTTT

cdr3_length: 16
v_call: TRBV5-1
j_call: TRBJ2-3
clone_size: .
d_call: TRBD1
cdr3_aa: CASSRQGSKSTDTQYF
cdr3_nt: TGCGCCAGCAGCCGACAGGGAAGCAAGAGCACAGATACGCAGTATTTT

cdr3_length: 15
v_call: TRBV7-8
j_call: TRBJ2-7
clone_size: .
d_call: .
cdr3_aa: CASSTRDYSIYEQYF
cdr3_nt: TGTGCCAGCAGCACCCGGGATTATTCAATCTACGAGCAGTACTTC

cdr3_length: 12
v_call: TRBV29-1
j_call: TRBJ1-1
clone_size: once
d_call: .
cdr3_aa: CSVGQMATEAFF
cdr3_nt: TGCAGCGTTGGGCAGATGGCCACTGAAGCTTTCTTT

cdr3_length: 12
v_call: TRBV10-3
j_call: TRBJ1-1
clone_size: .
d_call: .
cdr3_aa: CAIGQSDTEAFF
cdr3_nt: TGTGCCATCGGACAGTCGGACACTGAAGCTTTCTTT

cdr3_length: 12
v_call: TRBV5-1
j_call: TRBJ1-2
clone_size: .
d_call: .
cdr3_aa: CASSGEGYGYTF
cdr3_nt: TGCGCCAGCAGCGGGGAGGGCTATGGCTACACCTTC

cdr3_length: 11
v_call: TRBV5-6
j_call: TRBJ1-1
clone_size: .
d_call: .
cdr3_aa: CASSSLGEAFF
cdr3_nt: TGTGCCAGCAGCTCACTAGGAGAAGCTTTCTTT

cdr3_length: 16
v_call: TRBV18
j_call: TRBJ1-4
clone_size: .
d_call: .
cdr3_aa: CASSHTVSRANEKLFF
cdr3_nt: TGTGCCAGCTCCCACACAGTCAGCAGGGCTAATGAAAAACTGTTTTTT

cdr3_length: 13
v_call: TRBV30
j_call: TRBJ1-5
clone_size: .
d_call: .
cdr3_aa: CAWKGQGNQPQHF
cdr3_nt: TGTGCCTGGAAGGGGCAGGGGAATCAGCCCCAGCATTTT

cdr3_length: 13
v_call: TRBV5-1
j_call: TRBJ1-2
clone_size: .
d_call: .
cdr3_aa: CASSWGPLDGYTF
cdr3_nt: TGCGCCAGCAGCTGGGGGCCTTTAGATGGCTACACCTTC

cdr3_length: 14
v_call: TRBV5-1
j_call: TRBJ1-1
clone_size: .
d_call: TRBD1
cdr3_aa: CASSQDRGNTEAFF
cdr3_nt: TGCGCCAGCAGCCAGGACAGGGGGAACACTGAAGCTTTCTTT

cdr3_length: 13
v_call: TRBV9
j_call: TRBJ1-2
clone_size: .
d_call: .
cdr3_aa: CASSVEGRGGVTF
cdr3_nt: TGTGCCAGCAGCGTAGAAGGGCGGGGAGGGGTCACCTTC

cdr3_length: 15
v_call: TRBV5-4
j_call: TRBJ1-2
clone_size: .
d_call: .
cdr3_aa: CASSSTTGQNYGYTF
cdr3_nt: TGTGCCAGCAGCTCCACAACCGGACAGAACTATGGCTACACCTTC

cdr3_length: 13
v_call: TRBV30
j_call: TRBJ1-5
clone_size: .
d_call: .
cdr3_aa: CAWSVWGDQPQHF
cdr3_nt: TGTGCCTGGAGTGTTTGGGGGGATCAGCCCCAGCATTTT